This entry concerns a single T cell receptor (beta chain). Its antigen is still unknown. Here immunoSEQ multiplex PCR was the method, and the copy in TCRdb shows in-frame clones only, minus some. Of some 86,000 clones detected, about 87% appear once; the ten largest clones hold approximately 0.3%. These data originate in a study of graft-versus-host responses after intestinal transplantation. Study details: Multivisceral, liver-intestinal, or isolated intestinal transplants were performed in recipients. Each patient got anti-thymocyte globulin induction, then tacrolimus and steroids for roughly 3 years.

The study, taken as a whole, reports: Levels of circulating GvH clones at their peak were associated with early post-transplant HvG declines. Patients who carried graft-donor T cell macrochimerism also had high graft-versus-host to host-versus-graft clonal ratios in their allografts.

This TCR derives from a human donor who was the organ donor for an intestinal transplant. The sample consisted of unstimulated CD4+ T cells sorted from spleen or lymph node cells, taken before transplant.

CDR3 in DNA: TGTGCCAGCAGTGAGGCAGGGGGCTATGGCTACACCTTC. It specifies CASSEAGGYGYTF. The V call is TRBV2, the J call TRBJ1-2; 7 positions agree with TRBD1. Looked up from germline, CDR1 is SNHLY and CDR2 is FYNNEI. The CDR3 sequence is 13 residues long. Trimming removed 3 bases from V and 4 bases from J; junction bases left unmatched: 2.